The TCR beta chain described here comes from a study of shared clonotypes between healthy human individuals. Across the study: CD4 naive cells filled three plates per donor, CD4 memory three, CD8 naive two and CD8 memory one.

DNA at around 190 ng, tens of thousands of T cell genomes, went into sorted-subset replicate PCRs. Measured with immunoSEQ multiplex PCR; TCRdb has only the in-frame clones, and not every one. The sample shows millions of clones, over 90% of them seen only once. Comment on this clone: Its antigen is currently unknown.

Findings of the study overall: Collection of samples was limited to blood; tissue repertoires likely differ.

Every contributor of samples was a Caucasian grown-up residing in Nashville, Tennessee. V lost 8 bases and J 7 bases, leaving 17 bases between the germline ends. Per germline, CDR1 SEHNR and CDR2 FQNEAQ (reference sequence). The length of the CDR3 is 13 residues. Sequencing used naive CD4+ T cells from PBMCs. Noted subset: CD45RA+ positively selected. The V and J genes are TRBV7-9 and TRBJ1-1, with a weak D call TRBD1 (5 bases). The sequence was collected from a man in his late teens or twenties in good health. Some clones in this sample may be carry-over from other donors' samples. Here the CDR3 reads CASSTSAGLEAFF. The CDR3 DNA is TGTGCCAGCTCTACTTCGGCGGGGCTTGAAGCTTTCTTT.